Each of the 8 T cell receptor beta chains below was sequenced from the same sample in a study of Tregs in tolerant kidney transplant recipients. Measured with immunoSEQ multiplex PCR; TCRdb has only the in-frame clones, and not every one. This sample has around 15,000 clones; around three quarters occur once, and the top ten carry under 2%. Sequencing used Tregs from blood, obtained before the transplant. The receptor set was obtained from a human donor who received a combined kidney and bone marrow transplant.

CDR3 sequence: CASTVPPDRGQMNTEAFF. CDR3 coding DNA: TGTGCCAGCACCGTGCCTCCGGACAGGGGCCAAATGAACACTGAAGCTTTCTTT. The chain uses TRBV11-3 and TRBJ1-1, with 9 bases identical to TRBD1. The CDR3 is made up of 18 amino acids. V lost 7 bases, J lost 0 bases, and 15 bases stayed unmatched. Germline assignment: CDR1 SGHNT and CDR2 YENEEA. Combining the CDR3 with reference TRBV11-3 and TRBJ1-1 gives the whole variable domain EAGVVQSPRYKIIEKKQPVAFWCNPISGHNTLYWYLQNLGQGPELLIRYENEEAVDDSQLPKDRFSAERLKGVDSTLKIQPAELGDSAVYLCASTVPPDRGQMNTEAFFGQGTRLTVV.

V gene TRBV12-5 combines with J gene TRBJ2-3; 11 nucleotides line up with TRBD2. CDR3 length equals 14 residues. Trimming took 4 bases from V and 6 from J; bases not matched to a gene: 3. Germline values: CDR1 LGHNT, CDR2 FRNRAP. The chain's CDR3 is CASGSLAGGDTQYF. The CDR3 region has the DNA TGTGCTAGTGGTTCATTAGCGGGGGGGGATACGCAGTATTTT.

The CDR3 protein is CASRAAVGEKLFF. The CDR3 bases are TGTGCCTCACGGGCAGCGGTGGGTGAAAAACTGTTTTTT. This rearrangement joins TRBV6-4 to TRBJ1-4; D call uncertain. Germline V gives CDR1 MRHNA, CDR2 SNTAGT. Trimming left V 11 bases short and J 7 bases short, with 17 bases between. The CDR3 loop spans 13 amino acids.

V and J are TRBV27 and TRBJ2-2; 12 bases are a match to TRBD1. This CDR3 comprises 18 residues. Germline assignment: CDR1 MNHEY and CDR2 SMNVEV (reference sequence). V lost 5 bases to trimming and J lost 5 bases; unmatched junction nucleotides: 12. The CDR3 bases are TGTGCCAGCAGTACTTTACGGGACAGGGGGCTAGGGACCGGGGAGCTGTTTTTT. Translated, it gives CASSTLRDRGLGTGELFF.

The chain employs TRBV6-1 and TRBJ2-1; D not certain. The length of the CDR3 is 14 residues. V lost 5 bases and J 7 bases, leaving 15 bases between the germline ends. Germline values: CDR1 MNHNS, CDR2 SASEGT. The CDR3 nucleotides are TGTGCCAGCAGTTTTCAGAGGCTCCGTAATGAGCAGTTCTTC. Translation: CASSFQRLRNEQFF.

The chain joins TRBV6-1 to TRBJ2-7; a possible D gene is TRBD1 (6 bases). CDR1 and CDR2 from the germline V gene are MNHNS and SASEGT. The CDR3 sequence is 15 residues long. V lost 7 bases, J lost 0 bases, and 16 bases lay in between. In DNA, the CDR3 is TGTGCCAGCACTGACTGGGGGCGAGGCTCCTACGAGCAGTACTTC. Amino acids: CASTDWGRGSYEQYF.

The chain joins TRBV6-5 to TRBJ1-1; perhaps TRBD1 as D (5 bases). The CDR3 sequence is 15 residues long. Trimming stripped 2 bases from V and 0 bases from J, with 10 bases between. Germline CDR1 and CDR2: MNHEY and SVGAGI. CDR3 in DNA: TGTGCCAGCAGTTACCGGGGGACCCTGAACACTGAAGCTTTCTTT. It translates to CASSYRGTLNTEAFF.

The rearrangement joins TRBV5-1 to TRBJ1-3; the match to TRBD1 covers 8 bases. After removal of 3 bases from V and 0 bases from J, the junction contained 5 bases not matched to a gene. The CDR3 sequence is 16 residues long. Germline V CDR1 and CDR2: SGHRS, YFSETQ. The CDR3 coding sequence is TGCGCCAGCAGCTGGGGGACAGGCAGCTCTGGAAACACCATATATTTT. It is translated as CASSWGTGSSGNTIYF.